The clone carrying this T cell receptor beta chain has just a few counts. Both 60 Vbeta primers and 13 Jbeta primers went into the PCR. The method was immunoSEQ multiplex PCR; TCRdb's version includes in-frame clones alone and lacks a portion of them. In the table there are about 36,000 clones, approximately 55% of which are singletons. This record comes from a study of cytomegalovirus exposure and HLA in healthy donors. The CDR3 runs 15 residues. Trimming took 3 bases from V and 5 from J, leaving 13 bases between them. Germline loops: CDR1 MGHRA, CDR2 YSYEKL. The TCR sequence derives from a woman aged 40 to 50 in good health and CMV-seropositive. The material sequenced was PBMCs. The chain links TRBV4-1 to TRBJ1-4, with D possibly TRBD1 on 5 matching bases. Here the CDR3 reads CASSQPLTDNEKLFF. The CDR3 region has the DNA TGCGCCAGCAGCCAGCCATTGACAGACAATGAAAAACTGTTTTTT.